This is a list of T cell receptor beta chains from one sample in a study of T cell changes during pregnancy in multiple sclerosis. The data were produced by immunoSEQ multiplex PCR, yet TCRdb's version contains in-frame clones alone and is incomplete. The sample records around 49,000 clones, 90% being singletons. The specimen was peripheral blood, collected after pregnancy. All receptors come from a female donor in good health, enrolled as a control in a pregnancy study. Each CDR3 is given without its conserved first and last residue. Each record gives: J gene, CDR3 length, V gene, clone size, CDR3 protein. Only part of the rows carry a size: once, few, many, or a class if the clone is expanded.

J: TRBJ2-7
length: 14
V: TRBV5-1
size: NA
CDR3: ASSVYSGIEGYEQY

J: TRBJ1-5
length: 14
V: TRBV6-1
size: NA
CDR3: ASSDRAKGSNQPQH

J: TRBJ2-7
length: 12
V: TRBV11-3
size: NA
CDR3: ASSLGAGLGEQY

J: TRBJ2-2
length: 15
V: TRBV10-3
size: NA
CDR3: AISQGVAGTNTGELF

J: TRBJ2-7
length: 15
V: TRBV5-3
size: NA
CDR3: ARSLATSGDLSYEQY

J: TRBJ2-3
length: 12
V: TRBV5-8
size: once
CDR3: ASSGRGNSDTQY

J: TRBJ2-7
length: 12
V: TRBV7-9
size: NA
CDR3: ASSQDNGSGGQY

J: TRBJ1-1
length: 10
V: TRBV28
size: NA
CDR3: ASSARGTEAF

J: TRBJ1-1
length: 14
V: TRBV7-6
size: once
CDR3: ASSLRLGTPNTEAF

J: TRBJ1-2
length: 13
V: TRBV4-1
size: once
CDR3: ASSQGDPVSYGYT

J: TRBJ2-5
length: 12
V: TRBV7-8
size: few
CDR3: ASSPRRLEETQY

J: TRBJ1-1
length: 12
V: TRBV5-6
size: NA
CDR3: ASSLAQGSGEAF

J: TRBJ1-1
length: 11
V: TRBV4-3
size: NA
CDR3: ASSQGRGEVAF

J: TRBJ2-2
length: 14
V: TRBV9
size: NA
CDR3: ASSQGLAGGAGELF

J: TRBJ1-5
length: 13
V: TRBV7-6
size: NA
CDR3: ASSRAPGTDQPQH

J: TRBJ1-4
length: 12
V: TRBV4-3
size: NA
CDR3: ASSQGPGGEKLF

J: TRBJ2-6
length: 17
V: TRBV10-3
size: NA
CDR3: AISFPSELMISGANVLT

J: TRBJ2-5
length: 14
V: TRBV2
size: NA
CDR3: ASSEAPIGGRETQY

J: TRBJ2-1
length: 14
V: TRBV5-6
size: NA
CDR3: ASSLQVGTPYNEQF

J: TRBJ2-5
length: 12
V: TRBV9
size: NA
CDR3: ASSVSVAQETQY

J: TRBJ1-1
length: 10
V: TRBV6-1
size: NA
CDR3: ASSEKRQDAF

J: TRBJ2-7
length: 16
V: TRBV27
size: NA
CDR3: ASNKDPGLAGDLGEQY

J: TRBJ2-1
length: 13
V: TRBV6-4
size: NA
CDR3: ASSPGTSGYNEQF

J: TRBJ1-6
length: 12
V: TRBV19
size: few
CDR3: ASSPGQGSSPLH

J: TRBJ2-1
length: 15
V: TRBV9
size: NA
CDR3: ASSVGLLAGADNEQF

J: TRBJ2-1
length: 13
V: TRBV9
size: NA
CDR3: ASSQRGLSYNEQF

J: TRBJ2-2
length: 11
V: TRBV7-7
size: NA
CDR3: ATSGANTGELF

J: TRBJ1-1
length: 15
V: TRBV5-1
size: once
CDR3: ASSIYRGRAMDTEAF

J: TRBJ1-4
length: 14
V: TRBV5-4
size: once
CDR3: ASAPRPGGDNEKLF

J: TRBJ1-6
length: 12
V: TRBV4-1
size: NA
CDR3: ASSHPGNNSPLH

J: TRBJ2-7
length: 11
V: TRBV30
size: NA
CDR3: AWRGRDGYEQY

J: TRBJ2-1
length: 14
V: TRBV5-4
size: NA
CDR3: ASSPRGGLTINEQF

J: TRBJ1-6
length: 14
V: TRBV6-4
size: NA
CDR3: ASSEGGYRHNSPLH

J: TRBJ2-7
length: 12
V: TRBV5-6
size: NA
CDR3: ASSYSDISYEQY

J: TRBJ2-7
length: 11
V: TRBV11-3
size: few
CDR3: ASSSPPEGEQY

J: TRBJ2-7
length: 11
V: TRBV11-2
size: once
CDR3: ASSLGRAYEQY

J: TRBJ1-4
length: 14
V: TRBV4-2
size: NA
CDR3: ASSQGGQGANEKLF

J: TRBJ2-7
length: 14
V: TRBV7-2
size: NA
CDR3: ASSLAQGHRTYEQY

J: TRBJ2-7
length: 14
V: TRBV7-9
size: once
CDR3: ASSASEGPGVYEQY

J: TRBJ1-4
length: 16
V: TRBV11-3
size: NA
CDR3: ASRHKGLGQGAREKLF

J: TRBJ2-7
length: 11
V: TRBV30
size: NA
CDR3: ASRQGKGYEQY

J: TRBJ1-4
length: 11
V: TRBV10-2
size: NA
CDR3: ASSESYYEKLF

J: TRBJ2-7
length: 17
V: TRBV19
size: NA
CDR3: ASSITTAGQGARRYEQY

J: TRBJ2-7
length: 14
V: TRBV9
size: NA
CDR3: ASSVAPGGAGDEQY

J: TRBJ1-6
length: 13
V: TRBV5-6
size: NA
CDR3: ASSLLQGGNSPLH

J: TRBJ1-6
length: 13
V: TRBV27
size: NA
CDR3: ASSFLSGYNSPLH

J: TRBJ1-2
length: 11
V: TRBV18
size: NA
CDR3: ASSQGQNYGYT

J: TRBJ1-1
length: 13
V: TRBV7-9
size: NA
CDR3: ASSSGGTGNDEAF

J: TRBJ2-1
length: 12
V: TRBV7-2
size: NA
CDR3: ASSPSTIYNEQF

J: TRBJ2-7
length: 15
V: TRBV5-5
size: NA
CDR3: ASSPIRLAGESYEQY

J: TRBJ2-7
length: 12
V: TRBV27
size: NA
CDR3: ASSPDRGSYEQY

J: TRBJ1-1
length: 11
V: TRBV7-9
size: NA
CDR3: ASSSQQGTEAF

J: TRBJ2-2
length: 13
V: TRBV25-1
size: NA
CDR3: ASREGGTDTGELF

J: TRBJ1-3
length: 14
V: TRBV10-3
size: NA
CDR3: AISDSQGTQGNTIY

J: TRBJ2-1
length: 14
V: TRBV18
size: NA
CDR3: ASSPTSGGTANEQF